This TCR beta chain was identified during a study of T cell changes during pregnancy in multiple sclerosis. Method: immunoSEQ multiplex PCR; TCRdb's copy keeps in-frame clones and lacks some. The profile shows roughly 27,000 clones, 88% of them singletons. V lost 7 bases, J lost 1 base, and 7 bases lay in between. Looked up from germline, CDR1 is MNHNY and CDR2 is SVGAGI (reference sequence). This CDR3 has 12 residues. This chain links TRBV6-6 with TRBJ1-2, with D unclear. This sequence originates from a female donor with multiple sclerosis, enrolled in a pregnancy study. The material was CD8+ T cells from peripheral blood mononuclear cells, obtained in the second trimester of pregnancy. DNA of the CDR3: TGTGCCAGCACCTCAGATAACTATGGCTACACCTTC. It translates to CASTSDNYGYTF.